This TCR beta chain stems from a study of cytomegalovirus exposure and HLA in healthy donors. V lost 1 base and J lost 1, with 10 bases in between. Germline loops: CDR1 SEHNR, CDR2 FQNEAQ (reference sequence). The CDR3 covers 15 residues. Primers for the PCR totalled 60 Vbeta and 13 Jbeta. In the original processing: Roughly 11 million shared chains were among the about 80 million unique TCR beta chains that a later analysis counted. The data were produced by immunoSEQ multiplex PCR, yet TCRdb's version contains in-frame clones alone and is incomplete. The DNA gave D and trimming, while V, J and clone size come from that table. The sample has 75,000 to 100,000 clones, around 76% seen once. Each of the donors was a healthy bone marrow donor.

The sample was PBMCs. The chain uses TRBV7-9 and TRBJ1-1; D possibly corresponds to TRBD1 (6 bases). The clonotype was recovered from a man aged 25-45 years in good health and CMV-seronegative. The CDR3 nucleotides read TGTGCCAGCAGCTTAGGGGGGCGCTGGAACACTGAAGCTTTCTTT. Translated, it gives CASSLGGRWNTEAFF.